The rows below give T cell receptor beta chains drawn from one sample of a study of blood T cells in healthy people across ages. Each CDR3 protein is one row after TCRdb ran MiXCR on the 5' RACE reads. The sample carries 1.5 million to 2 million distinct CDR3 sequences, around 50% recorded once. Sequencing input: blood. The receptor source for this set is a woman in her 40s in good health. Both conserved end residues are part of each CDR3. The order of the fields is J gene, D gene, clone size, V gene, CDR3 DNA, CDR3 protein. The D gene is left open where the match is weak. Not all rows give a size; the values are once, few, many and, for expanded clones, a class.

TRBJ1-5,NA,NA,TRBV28,TGTGCCAGCAGCCTGAGGACGGGCAGACCCAATCAGCCCCAGCATTTT,CASSLRTGRPNQPQHF
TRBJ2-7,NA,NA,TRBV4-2,TGTGCCAGCAGCCAAGATATTGCGGAGCAGTACTTC,CASSQDIAEQYF
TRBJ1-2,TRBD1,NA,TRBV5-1,TGCGCCAGCAGCCCGTTCGGTCCGACAGGGTCTGATGGCTACACCTTC,CASSPFGPTGSDGYTF
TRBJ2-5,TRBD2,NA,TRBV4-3,TGCGCCAGCAGCCAAGATTTACTAGCGGGGCTCCAAGAGACCCAGTACTTC,CASSQDLLAGLQETQYF
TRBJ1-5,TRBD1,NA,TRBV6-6,TGTGCCAGCAGTGACGACAGGGCCTCTCAGCCCCAGCATTTT,CASSDDRASQPQHF
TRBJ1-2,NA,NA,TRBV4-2,TGTGCCAGCAGCCAAGATAAGGGTATAAGGGGACTCTACTATGGCTACACCTTC,CASSQDKGIRGLYYGYTF
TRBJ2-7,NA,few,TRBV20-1,TGCAGTGGTAGAGGGGCCAGGAAGGCTCTCGGCGAGCAGTACTTC,CSGRGARKALGEQYF
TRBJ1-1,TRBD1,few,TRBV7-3,TGTGCCAGCAGCGTCCGGGACAGGGGTACTGAAGCTTTCTTT,CASSVRDRGTEAFF
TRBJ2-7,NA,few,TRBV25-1,TGTGCCAGCAGTGAGCCAGGGGAGAGCTACGAGCAGTACTTC,CASSEPGESYEQYF
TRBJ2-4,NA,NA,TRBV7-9,TGTGCCAGCAGCGGGGAGCGGGCCAAAAACATTCAGTACTTC,CASSGERAKNIQYF
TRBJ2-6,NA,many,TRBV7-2,TGTGCCAGCAGACGGAAGGACCCCGTGGTATTTGGGGCCAACGTCCTGACTTTC,CASRRKDPVVFGANVLTF
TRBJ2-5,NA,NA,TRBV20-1,TGCAGTGCTAGACGTGCCCGAGCGGAGGTGGAGACCCAGTACTTC,CSARRARAEVETQYF
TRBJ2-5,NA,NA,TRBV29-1,TGCAGCGTCGAGATGCCCCCACAGGGAGCAGGGACCCAGTACTTC,CSVEMPPQGAGTQYF
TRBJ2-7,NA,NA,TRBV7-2,TGTGCCGGCAGCTTAGAAGGTCCAGCGCAGTACTTC,CAGSLEGPAQYF
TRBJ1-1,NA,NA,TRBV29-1,TGCAGCGTTGAAGACCATGGGGCTATGAACACTGAAGCTTTCTTT,CSVEDHGAMNTEAFF
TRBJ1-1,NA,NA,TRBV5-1,TGCGCCAGCAGCCTAGGGGCCGCCTATCGGGGCACTGAAGCTTTCTTT,CASSLGAAYRGTEAFF
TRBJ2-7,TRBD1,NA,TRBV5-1,TGCGCCAGCAGCTCACCCCGTGACGGACAGGGGTTCTACGAGCAGTACTTC,CASSSPRDGQGFYEQYF
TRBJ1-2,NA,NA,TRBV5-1,TGCGCCAGCAGCTCATCGGACAGAGATCCTTCTAACTATGGCTACACCTTC,CASSSSDRDPSNYGYTF
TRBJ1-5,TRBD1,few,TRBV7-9,TGTGCCAGCAGCCCCGGGACAGGAGGAGGGCAGCCCCAGCATTTT,CASSPGTGGGQPQHF
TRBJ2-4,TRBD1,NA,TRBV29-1,TGCAGCGCACGCTACAGGGGATTAGAGCAGTACTTC,CSARYRGLEQYF
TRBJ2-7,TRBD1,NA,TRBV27,TGTGCCAGCAGTCGGGGACAGGGATTACTTGCCGAGCAGTACTTC,CASSRGQGLLAEQYF
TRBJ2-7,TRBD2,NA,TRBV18,TGTGCCAGCAAACCGTCGGGACTAGCGGGGGGCGATTCCTACAATGAGCAGTACTTC,CASKPSGLAGGDSYNEQYF
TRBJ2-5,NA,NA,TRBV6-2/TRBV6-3,TGTGCCAGCAGTTACTCCGGAGCCACGAATGAGCAGTACTTC,CASSYSGATNEQYF
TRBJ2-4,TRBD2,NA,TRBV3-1,TGTGCCAGCAGCCAAGATCCTAGCGGGGAAAACATTCAGTACTTC,CASSQDPSGENIQYF
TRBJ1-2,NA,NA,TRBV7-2,TGTGCCAGCAGCTTAGGACAGGTCTTGGGCGAAGGCTACACCTTC,CASSLGQVLGEGYTF
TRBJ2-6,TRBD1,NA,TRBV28,TGTGCCAGCAGTTTGACAGGGGTGGTAGGGGCCAACGTCCTGACTTTC,CASSLTGVVGANVLTF
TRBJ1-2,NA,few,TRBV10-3,TGTGCCATCAGTGAGTCGGCAGGGTCAGATGGCTACACCTTC,CAISESAGSDGYTF
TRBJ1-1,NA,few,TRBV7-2,TGTGCCAGCAGGGCCAGGGAAAACACCGAAGCTTTCTTT,CASRARENTEAFF
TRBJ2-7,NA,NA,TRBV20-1,TGCAGTGCTAGGGGGCAAGTGACCTACGAGCAGTACTTC,CSARGQVTYEQYF
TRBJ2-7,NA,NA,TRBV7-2,TGTGCCAGCAGCTTAGAAGGGGGTGGTCCCTACGAGCAGTACTTC,CASSLEGGGPYEQYF
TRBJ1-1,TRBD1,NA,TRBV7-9,TGTGCCAGCAGCTTGGGGGGACAGGGGGCGGTTGAAGCTTTCTTT,CASSLGGQGAVEAFF
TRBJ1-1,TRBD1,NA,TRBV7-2,TGTGCCAGCAGCTTAACAGGGGAGAGCACTGAAGCTTTCTTT,CASSLTGESTEAFF
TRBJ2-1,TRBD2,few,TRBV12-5,TGTGCTAGTGGTCCGGGACTAGCGGGGTTCAATGAGCAGTTCTTC,CASGPGLAGFNEQFF
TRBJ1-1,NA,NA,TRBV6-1,TGTGCCAGCAGGCCCCGGGACGGGGCGAACACTGAAGCTTTCTTT,CASRPRDGANTEAFF
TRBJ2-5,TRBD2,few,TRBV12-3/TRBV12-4,TGTGCCAGCAGTCGTCCGGGACTAGCGGGGAGAGAGACCCAGTACTTC,CASSRPGLAGRETQYF
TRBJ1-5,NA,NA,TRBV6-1,TGTGCCAGCAGTCCGGCTCCCACAGCCTACAATGACAATCAGCCCCAGCATTTT,CASSPAPTAYNDNQPQHF
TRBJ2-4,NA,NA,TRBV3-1,TGTGCCAGCAGCCAAGTCCTTGGAGCCAAAAACATTCAGTACTTC,CASSQVLGAKNIQYF